Sequencing of this T cell receptor beta chain was carried out in a study of beta chain features in type 1 diabetes. The isolated RNA, all of it, was reverse transcribed, so expressed TCRB transcripts were what got sequenced. Here immunoSEQ multiplex PCR was the method, and the copy in TCRdb shows in-frame clones only, minus some. This table has 810,000 or so clones, about 17% appearing once. As for this clone: Its antigen is unknown.

V shed 4 bases and J shed 0 bases, with 17 bases lying between them. Per the germline V gene, CDR1 is SGDLS and CDR2 is YYNGEE. The CDR3 is 17 residues long. Overall study findings and caveats: Still unanswered here is whether HLA type influences TCRB rearrangement. A moderate, significant TCRB CDR3 shortening appeared in type 1 diabetes across four CD4+ subsets. Shorter templates may be favored by PCR, equally so in patients and controls. The study found that naive, central memory and Treg TCRB repertoires appeared more similar in patients than in healthy donors.

The source is a woman younger than 35 in good health. Sample: naive CD4+ T cells from blood. The rearrangement links TRBV9 to TRBJ1-3, with D uncertain. The DNA for the CDR3 is TGTGCCAGCAGCCAAGAAATTGGATCAGTCTCTGGAAACACCATATATTTT. It translates to CASSQEIGSVSGNTIYF. Full variable domain (outside the CDR3, taken from reference TRBV9 and TRBJ1-3): DSGVTQTPKHLITATGQRVTLRCSPRSGDLSVYWYQQSLDQGLQFLIQYYNGEERAKGNILERFSAQQFPDLHSELNLSSLELGDSALYFCASSQEIGSVSGNTIYFGEGSWLTVV.